A single sample is the source of the 19 T cell receptor beta chains below, sequenced in a study of blood T cell repertoires in COVID-19. This table comes from immunoSEQ multiplex PCR, and its TCRdb copy is limited to in-frame clones, with some not included. The repertoire has approximately 150,000 clones, about 79% of them found once; the top ten carry around 7.2%. Sequenced: peripheral blood. The receptors here all came from a woman in her forties or fifties in a cohort sampled during active or convalescent COVID-19.

This clone was detected once. The chain couples TRBV7-9 to TRBJ1-1; maybe TRBD1 (5 bases). The V and J ends lost 5 bases and 4 bases respectively, with 17 bases between them. This CDR3 comprises 15 residues. CDR1 and CDR2 from the germline V gene are SEHNR and FQNEAQ (reference sequence). The DNA of the CDR3 is TGTGCCAGCAGCCCCGGGACTCAACCCACCACTGAAGCTTTCTTT. Its translation: CASSPGTQPTTEAFF.

The chain is built from TRBV29-1 and TRBJ1-3; D is possibly TRBD1 (5 bases). Between the trimmed V and J ends, which lost 6 bases and 0 bases, there was a span of 30 bases. The germline V gene has CDR1 SQVTM and CDR2 ANQGSEA. The CDR3 has 20 amino acids. In DNA form, the CDR3 reads TGCAGCGTCGCACTCCACCGGGGGACTGATGCTGGAGACTCTGGAAACACCATATATTTT. This encodes CSVALHRGTDAGDSGNTIYF.

The chain is built from TRBV6-2 or TRBV6-3 and TRBJ2-2, with D unresolved. Germline V gives CDR1 MNHEY, CDR2 SVGEGT. The ends were cut back, 5 bases at V and 2 bases at J, with 6 bases in the middle. The CDR3 consists of 13 residues. The CDR3 region is CASSATNTGELFF. For the CDR3, the DNA is TGTGCCAGCAGTGCGACAAACACCGGGGAGCTGTTTTTT.

This chain uses TRBV6-2 or TRBV6-3 with TRBJ1-1; D not resolved. V was pared by 6 bases and J by 5 bases, with 16 bases between. Germline lookup yields CDR1 MNHEY and CDR2 SVGEGT. The CDR3 sequence is 14 residues long. The CDR3 reads CASSLTGGKTEAFF. CDR3 nucleotide sequence: TGTGCCAGCAGCCTTACGGGCGGGAAGACTGAAGCTTTCTTT.

A single count supports this clone. V gene TRBV18 combines with J gene TRBJ2-1, with 8 bases that match TRBD2. The CDR3 sequence is 17 residues long. The ends lost 4 bases at V and 0 bases at J; junction bases unmatched: 8. Germline V gene sequence: CDR1 KGHSH, CDR2 LQKENI. The CDR3 protein is CASSQFSGTSSYNEQFF. The CDR3 nucleotides are TGTGCCAGCTCACAATTTTCCGGGACTAGCTCCTACAATGAGCAGTTCTTC.

This clone was detected only once. Other nucleotide sequences from this sample produce the same CDR3. V is TRBV24-1 and J is TRBJ2-1, with 11 bases that match TRBD2. Per germline, CDR1 KGHDR and CDR2 SFDVKD. V shed 4 bases and J 4 bases; nucleotides not matched to a gene: 5. The CDR3 covers 16 residues. CDR3 residues: CATSDPTSGAYNEQFF. CDR3 in DNA: TGTGCCACCAGTGACCCGACTAGCGGGGCATACAATGAGCAGTTCTTC.

The genes are TRBV12-5 and TRBJ2-2; 12 bases align to TRBD2. V lost 0 bases and J lost 2; bases outside the gene matches: 13. Germline V gene data show CDR1 as LGHNT and CDR2 as FRNRAP. The CDR3 is 21 amino acids. Here the CDR3 reads CASGLVAKGQTSGGNTGELFF. In nucleotides, the CDR3 is TGTGCTAGTGGTTTGGTAGCCAAAGGACAGACTAGCGGGGGAAACACCGGGGAGCTGTTTTTT.

J is TRBJ2-4 and V is TRBV7-9, with no clear D. The germline V gene encodes CDR1 SEHNR and CDR2 FQNEAQ (reference sequence). The V end was cut by 3 bases, the J end by 1 base, with 22 bases between. The CDR3 runs to 19 residues. CDR3 residues: CASSLFASRLSGAKNIQYF. CDR3 nucleotide sequence: TGTGCCAGCAGCTTGTTTGCTTCACGACTGAGTGGGGCCAAAAACATTCAGTACTTC.

The chain couples TRBV27 to TRBJ1-5; 7 nucleotides align to TRBD1. The trim removed 1 base at V and 2 bases at J, leaving 11 bases unmatched. CDR3 length: 18 residues. The germline V gene has CDR1 MNHEY and CDR2 SMNVEV (reference sequence). The CDR3 protein is CASSLLGTEGAGNQPQHF. The CDR3 nucleotides read TGTGCCAGCAGTTTATTGGGAACAGAGGGGGCCGGCAATCAGCCCCAGCATTTT.

With respect to this clone: Other nucleotide sequences from this sample produce the same CDR3. V is TRBV27 and J is TRBJ1-5, with a weak D call TRBD1 (5 bases). The CDR3 is 14 residues long. The V gene's germline CDR1 is MNHEY and CDR2 SMNVEV (reference sequence). Trimming removed 3 bases at V and 1 base at J, with 7 bases between. The DNA of the CDR3 is TGTGCCAGCAGTTTGGGGGGGAGCAATCAGCCCCAGCATTTT. Its translation is CASSLGGSNQPQHF.

CDR3 loop: CASSLEGLAVADTQYF. The CDR3 DNA is TGTGCCAGCAGCTTAGAGGGACTAGCGGTCGCAGATACGCAGTATTTT. The V call is TRBV7-2, the J call TRBJ2-3; 11 nucleotides line up with TRBD2. The CDR3 has 16 amino acids. Germline CDR1 is SGHTA and CDR2 is FQGNSA. V was pared by 1 base and J by 4 bases, with 4 bases of the junction left unmatched.

The V call is TRBV7-8, the J call TRBJ1-1; D may be TRBD1 (6 bases). CDR1 and CDR2 (germline): SGHVS, FQNEAQ. The ends were cut back, 5 bases at V and 1 base at J, with 17 bases in the middle. The CDR3 extends over 16 amino acids. The CDR3 region is CASSIFMGAGNTEAFF. CDR3 DNA sequence: TGTGCCAGCAGCATTTTCATGGGGGCCGGGAACACTGAAGCTTTCTTT.

This clone appeared a few times. The chain carries TRBV5-8 and TRBJ2-5, with D perhaps TRBD2 (7 bases). V was cut by 7 bases and J by 4 bases, with 17 bases left in between. This CDR3 contains 14 residues. Germline CDR1 is SGHTS and CDR2 is YDEGEE. The DNA of the CDR3 is TGTGCCAGCTCGGGGGGCAGGCAGGCAGAGACCCAGTACTTC. It specifies CASSGGRQAETQYF.

The chain has TRBV27 and TRBJ1-2, with D tentatively TRBD1 (6 bases). The CDR3 runs to 17 residues. Trimming left V 6 bases short and J 5 bases short, with 25 bases between. Germline V gives CDR1 MNHEY, CDR2 SMNVEV (reference sequence). In nucleotides, the CDR3 is TGTGCCAGCAGATGTTTGACAGGTCCCAGTGAGAGATATGGCTACACCTTC. It codes for CASRCLTGPSERYGYTF.

J is TRBJ2-5 and V is TRBV24-1; a possible D gene is TRBD2 (6 bases). Germline values: CDR1 KGHDR, CDR2 SFDVKD. Trimming took off 9 bases at V and 5 bases at J, with 24 bases between the two ends. This CDR3 contains 16 residues. The CDR3 protein is CATSDPLGGSRETQYF. CDR3 nucleotide sequence: TGTGCCACCTCGGACCCCCTCGGGGGTAGCCGGGAGACCCAGTACTTC.

The V gene is TRBV19, the J gene TRBJ1-5, with D perhaps matching TRBD1 (5 bases). There are 17 residues in the CDR3. The V end was cut by 0 bases, the J end by 7 bases, with 19 bases between. Germline CDR1 is LNHDA and CDR2 is SQIVND (reference sequence). This CDR3 reads CASSIDRDSQGGQPQHF. The CDR3 DNA follows: TGTGCCAGTAGTATAGATCGGGACTCCCAAGGAGGCCAGCCCCAGCATTTT.

V usage is TRBV9 and J usage is TRBJ1-6; D remains unclear. This CDR3 is 14 amino acids long. From germline, CDR1 is SGDLS and CDR2 YYNGEE. The ends were cut back, 6 bases at V and 1 base at J, with 8 bases in the middle. In DNA, the CDR3 is TGTGCCAGCAACGGAGGGTCCTATAATTCACCCCTCCACTTT. It is translated as CASNGGSYNSPLHF.

The V gene is TRBV6-1, the J gene TRBJ2-7; a weak D match, TRBD2 (5 bases). The CDR3 extends over 15 amino acids. V gave up 3 bases and J gave up 0 bases, with 12 bases separating them. CDR1 is MNHNS, CDR2 SASEGT, per germline. The CDR3 reads CASSEGWGVSYEQYF. CDR3 in DNA: TGTGCCAGCAGTGAGGGGTGGGGAGTCTCCTACGAGCAGTACTTC.

DNA for the CDR3: TGTGCCGCCAAATCGGGACAGGTCAATCAGCCCCAGCATTTT. Amino acid sequence: CAAKSGQVNQPQHF. The chain joins TRBV6-5 to TRBJ1-5, with TRBD1 identical over 8 bases. J lost 3 bases, V lost 11 bases, and 9 bases had no gene match. Germline CDR1 and CDR2: MNHEY and SVGAGI. The CDR3 totals 14 residues.